The 11 T cell receptor beta chains below come from one sample, sequenced in a study of T-cell reconstitution after alpha-beta-depleted transplantation in children. Unique molecular identifiers were used in preparing the TCRbeta library. TCRdb independently ran MiXCR on the PCR reads; one entry per CDR3 protein. The sample includes about 540,000 distinct CDR3 sequences, approximately 20% of them seen just once. This material consisted of PBMCs from the stem cell graft donor, taken from the stem cell graft. The source of these receptors is a human donor who donated a stem cell graft to a child with acute lymphoblastic leukemia.

The rearrangement uses TRBV3-1 and TRBJ2-3, with TRBD2 identical over 7 bases. The V and J ends lost 0 bases and 3 bases, in that order; junction bases with no gene match: 15. This CDR3 region has 19 residues. Germline V gives CDR1 LGHDT, CDR2 YNNKEL (reference sequence). CDR3 residues: CASSQDLGGRERGTDTQYF. The CDR3 DNA reads as TGTGCCAGCAGCCAAGATCTGGGAGGGCGGGAGAGGGGAACAGATACGCAGTATTTT.

This sequence joins TRBV3-1 and TRBJ2-7; 7 bases are shared with TRBD2. With V trimmed by 4 bases and J by 6 bases, 15 bases remained unmatched. CDR3 length: 16 residues. Germline V CDR1 and CDR2: LGHDT, YNNKEL (reference sequence). CDR3 residues: CASSPRPGLVLAEQYF. The CDR3 bases are TGTGCCAGCAGCCCCCGTCCCGGACTAGTCCTGGCCGAGCAGTACTTC.

The chain employs TRBV5-1 and TRBJ2-5, with D perhaps given as TRBD1 or TRBD2 (5 bases each). Trimming left V 0 bases short and J 2 bases short, with 14 bases between. Germline loops: CDR1 SGHRS, CDR2 YFSETQ. The CDR3 consists of 16 residues. CDR3 sequence (DNA): TGCGCCAGCAGCTTGGGCGCAGGGTCGGGGCAAGAGACCCAGTACTTC. The encoded protein is CASSLGAGSGQETQYF.

The gene calls are TRBV6-1 and TRBJ1-4; D might be TRBD1 (5 bases). CDR3 length: 13 amino acids. Germline CDR1 reads MNHNS; CDR2 reads SASEGT. V gave up 11 bases and J gave up 5 bases, with 15 bases separating them. The CDR3 DNA reads TGTGCCGGTTCAAGGACACCGAATGAAAAACTGTTTTTT. The encoded protein is CAGSRTPNEKLFF.

This clonotype has a handful of counts. V and J are TRBV24-1 and TRBJ1-2; 9 nucleotides agree with TRBD1. Germline CDR1 reads KGHDR; CDR2 reads SFDVKD. The CDR3 is made up of 15 amino acids. Unmatched junction bases numbered 7, after V lost 4 bases and J lost 5 bases. CDR3 bases: TGTGCCACCAGTGAACGTGGGACAGGGAGATATGGCTACACCTTC. This translates into CATSERGTGRYGYTF.

CDR3 nucleotide sequence: TGTGCCAGCAGTTGGGGACTAGCCCACTACGAGCAGTACTTC. As protein: CASSWGLAHYEQYF. The J gene is TRBJ2-7, the V gene TRBV27, with 9 nucleotides matching TRBD2. Germline assignment: CDR1 MNHEY and CDR2 SMNVEV (reference sequence). The CDR3 is 14 amino acids. The junction had 4 bases not matched to a gene; V was cut back by 4 bases and J by 3 bases.

This chain links TRBV7-9 with TRBJ2-7; tentatively, D is TRBD1 (5 bases). CDR3 length: 15 amino acids. V lost 5 bases, J lost 6 bases, and 20 bases lay in between. Germline lookup yields CDR1 SEHNR and CDR2 FQNEAQ (reference sequence). As DNA, the CDR3 is TGTGCCAGCAGCCCCCCAGGGATATGGCTCACCGAGCAGTACTTC. Its translation is CASSPPGIWLTEQYF.

This clonotype was detected only a few times. The genes are TRBV9 and TRBJ2-2; D is undetermined. The CDR3 has 15 amino acids. Deletions cut 0 bases from V and 1 base from J, with 7 bases between. Germline values: CDR1 SGDLS, CDR2 YYNGEE. This chain's CDR3 is CASSVGRVNTGELFF. In nucleotides, the CDR3 is TGTGCCAGCAGCGTAGGACGAGTGAACACCGGGGAGCTGTTTTTT.

As regards this clonotype: A read error is likely, as this CDR3 ends without the conserved phenylalanine or tryptophan. In DNA form, the CDR3 reads TGTGCCAGTAGACAGGGGTTTCGTACTGAAGCTTTCCTT. Its translation is CASRQGFRTEAFL. The rearrangement uses TRBV19 and TRBJ1-1; 7 bases fit TRBD1. Looked up from germline, CDR1 is LNHDA and CDR2 is SQIVND (reference sequence). The CDR3 consists of 13 residues. Trimming took 6 bases from V and 5 from J; bases not matched to a gene: 6.

The chain recombines TRBV10-3 with TRBJ1-5, with D perhaps matching TRBD1 (6 bases). V gave up 2 bases and J gave up 2 bases, with 13 bases separating them. Germline CDR1 and CDR2: ENHRY and SYGVKD. This CDR3 has 16 residues. CDR3 sequence (DNA): TGTGCCATCAGTGAGAACAGGGAGAGAGGCAATCAGCCCCAGCATTTT. It translates to CAISENRERGNQPQHF.

V gene TRBV19 combines with J gene TRBJ2-2, with 14 bases matching TRBD2. The germline V gene has CDR1 LNHDA and CDR2 SQIVND (reference sequence). The CDR3 is 16 amino acids. V was clipped by 3 bases and J by 5 bases; unmatched bases: 2. CDR3 sequence: CASSMTSGRATGELFF. The CDR3 region has the DNA TGTGCCAGTAGTATGACTAGCGGGAGGGCGACCGGGGAGCTGTTTTTT. Complete variable domain (other parts from reference TRBV19 and TRBJ2-2): DGGITQSPKYLFRKEGQNVTLSCEQNLNHDAMYWYRQDPGQGLRLIYYSQIVNDFQKGDIAEGYSVSREKKESFPLTVTSAQKNPTAFYLCASSMTSGRATGELFFGEGSRLTVL.